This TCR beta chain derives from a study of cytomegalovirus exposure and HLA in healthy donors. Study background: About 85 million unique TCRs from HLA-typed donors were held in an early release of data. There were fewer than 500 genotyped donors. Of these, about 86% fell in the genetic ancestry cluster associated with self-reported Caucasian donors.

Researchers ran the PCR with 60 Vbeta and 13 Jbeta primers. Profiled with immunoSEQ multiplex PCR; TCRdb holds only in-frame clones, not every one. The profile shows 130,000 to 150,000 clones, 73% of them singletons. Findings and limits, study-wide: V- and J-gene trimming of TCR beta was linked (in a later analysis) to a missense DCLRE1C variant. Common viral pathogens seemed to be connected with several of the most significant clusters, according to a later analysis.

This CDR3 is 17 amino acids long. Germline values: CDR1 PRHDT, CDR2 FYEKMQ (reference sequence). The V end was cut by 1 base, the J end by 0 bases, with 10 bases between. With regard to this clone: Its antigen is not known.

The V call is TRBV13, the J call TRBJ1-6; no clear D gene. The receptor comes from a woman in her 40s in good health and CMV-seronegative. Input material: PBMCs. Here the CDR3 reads CASSLAAASSYNSPLHF. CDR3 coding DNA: TGTGCCAGCAGCTTAGCGGCGGCCAGCTCCTATAATTCACCCCTCCACTTT. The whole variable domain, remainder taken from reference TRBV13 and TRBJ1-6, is AAGVIQSPRHLIKEKRETATLKCYPIPRHDTVYWYQQGPGQDPQFLISFYEKMQSDKGSIPDRFSAQQFSDYHSELNMSSLELGDSALYFCASSLAAASSYNSPLHFGNGTRLTVT.